This T cell receptor beta chain was recorded in a study of T cell repertoires in cytomegalovirus infection. Whole-study context: The authors used CMV epitopes that were HLA-C-restricted (recently identified) and HLA-B-restricted (well studied). Indications came from public TCR beta signatures; they pointed to CMV infection and to a matching HLA type. Notes on the study in general: Within the response measured ex vivo, HLA-C-restricted CMV-specific TCR beta clonotypes were dominant. Summed frequency of public TCR beta families distinguished CMV carriers with the relevant HLA.

MiXCR, run by TCRdb on the reads, gives a single entry per CDR3 protein. The table includes fewer than 650,000 distinct CDR3 sequences, around two fifths detected once. Germline values: CDR1 SGHNT, CDR2 YYREEE (reference sequence). V was pared by 1 base and J by 4 bases, with 13 bases between. The CDR3 runs to 15 residues. Comments on this clonotype: As yet, its antigen is unknown.

This TCR derives from a human donor in good health (CMV status not recorded). Some clones in this sample may be carry-over from other donors' samples. The sequenced sample was cultured PBMCs, obtained from culture after CMV antigen stimulation. This chain uses TRBV5-4 with TRBJ2-3; possibly TRBD2 for D (5 bases). CDR3 nucleotide sequence: TGTGCCAGCAGCTTGTCTCCCGGGGTGGCAGATACGCAGTATTTT. Amino acid sequence: CASSLSPGVADTQYF.